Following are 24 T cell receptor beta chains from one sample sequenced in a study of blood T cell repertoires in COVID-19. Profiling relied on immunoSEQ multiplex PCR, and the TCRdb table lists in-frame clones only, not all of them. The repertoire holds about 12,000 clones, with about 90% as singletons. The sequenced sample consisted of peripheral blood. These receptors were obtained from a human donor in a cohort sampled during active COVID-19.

This CDR3 is CASRPKQGLTDTQYF. The CDR3 coding sequence is TGTGCCAGCAGACCTAAACAGGGGCTCACAGATACGCAGTATTTT. V usage is TRBV7-9 and J usage is TRBJ2-3, with 7 bases identical to TRBD1. The J segment lost 2 bases and the V segment lost 6 bases, leaving 8 bases of the junction unmatched. The CDR3 has 15 amino acids. Germline values: CDR1 SEHNR, CDR2 FQNEAQ (reference sequence).

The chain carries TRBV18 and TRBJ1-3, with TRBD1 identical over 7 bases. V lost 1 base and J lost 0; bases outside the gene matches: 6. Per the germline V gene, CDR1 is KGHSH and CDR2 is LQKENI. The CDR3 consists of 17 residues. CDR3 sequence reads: CASSPLGTAFSGNTIYF. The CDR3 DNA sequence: TGTGCCAGCTCACCACTAGGGACAGCCTTCTCTGGAAACACCATATATTTT.

In DNA, the CDR3 is TGTGCCACCAGCAGAGTCGGTACCCTTAATGAAAAACTGTTTTTT. The encoded protein is CATSRVGTLNEKLFF. This chain joins TRBV15 and TRBJ1-4; D unclear. V shed 1 base and J shed 4 bases, with 10 bases lying between them. CDR3 length equals 15 residues. CDR1 is LNHNV and CDR2 is YYDKDF in the germline V gene (reference sequence).

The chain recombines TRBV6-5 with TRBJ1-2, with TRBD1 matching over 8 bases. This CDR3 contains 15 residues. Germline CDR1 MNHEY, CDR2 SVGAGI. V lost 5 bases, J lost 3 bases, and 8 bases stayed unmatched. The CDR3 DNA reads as TGTGCCAGCAGTCGCGGCCAGGGGGCGTACTATGGCTACACCTTC. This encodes CASSRGQGAYYGYTF.

The CDR3 DNA reads TGCAGCGACCTGGGACAGGGTGGGCCCGGCTACACCTTC. It yields the protein CSDLGQGGPGYTF. The V gene is TRBV29-1, the J gene TRBJ1-2, with TRBD1 matching over 9 bases. This CDR3 region has 13 residues. Germline values: CDR1 SQVTM, CDR2 ANQGSEA. J lost 8 bases, V lost 7 bases, and 11 bases had no gene match.

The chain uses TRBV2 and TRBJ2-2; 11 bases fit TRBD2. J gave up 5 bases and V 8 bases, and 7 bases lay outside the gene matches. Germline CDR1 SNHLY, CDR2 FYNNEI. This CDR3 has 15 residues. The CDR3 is CASHRLAGHTGELFF. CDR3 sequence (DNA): TGTGCCAGCCATAGACTAGCGGGGCATACCGGGGAGCTGTTTTTT.

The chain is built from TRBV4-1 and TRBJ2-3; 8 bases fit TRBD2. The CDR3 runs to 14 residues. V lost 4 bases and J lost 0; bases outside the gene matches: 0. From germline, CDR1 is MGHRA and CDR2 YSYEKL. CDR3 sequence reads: CASSLAGSTDTQYF. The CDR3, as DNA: TGCGCCAGCAGCCTAGCGGGGAGCACAGATACGCAGTATTTT.

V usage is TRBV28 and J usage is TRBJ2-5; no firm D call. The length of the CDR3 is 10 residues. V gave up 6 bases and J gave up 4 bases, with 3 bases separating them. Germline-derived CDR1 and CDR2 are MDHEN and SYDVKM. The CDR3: CASSSETQYF. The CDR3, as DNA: TGTGCCAGCAGCTCAGAGACCCAGTACTTC.

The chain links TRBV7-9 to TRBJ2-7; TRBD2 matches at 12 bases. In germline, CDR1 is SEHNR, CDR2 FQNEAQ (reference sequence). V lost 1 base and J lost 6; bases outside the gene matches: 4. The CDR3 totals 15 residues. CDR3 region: CASSLVLAGGFEQYF. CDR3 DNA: TGTGCCAGCAGCTTAGTACTAGCGGGAGGATTCGAGCAGTACTTC.

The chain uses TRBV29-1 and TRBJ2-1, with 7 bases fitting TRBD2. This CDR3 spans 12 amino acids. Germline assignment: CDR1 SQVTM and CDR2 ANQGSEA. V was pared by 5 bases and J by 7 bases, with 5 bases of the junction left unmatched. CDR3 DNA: TGCAGCGTTTCCGGGGGGTCAAATGAGCAGTTCTTC. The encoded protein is CSVSGGSNEQFF.

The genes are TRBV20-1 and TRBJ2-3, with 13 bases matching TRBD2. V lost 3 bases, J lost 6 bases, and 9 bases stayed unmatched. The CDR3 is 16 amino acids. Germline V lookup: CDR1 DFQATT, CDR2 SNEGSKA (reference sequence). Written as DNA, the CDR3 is TGCAGTGCTAGTCCCGGACTAGCGGGAGAAGGCGATACGCAGTATTTT. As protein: CSASPGLAGEGDTQYF.

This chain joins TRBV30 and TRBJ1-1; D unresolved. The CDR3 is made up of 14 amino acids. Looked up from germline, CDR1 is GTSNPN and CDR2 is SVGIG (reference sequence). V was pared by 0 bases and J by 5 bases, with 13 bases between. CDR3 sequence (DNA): TGTGCCTGGAGTGTACGGGGAGGTGGTACTGAAGCTTTCTTT. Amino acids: CAWSVRGGGTEAFF.

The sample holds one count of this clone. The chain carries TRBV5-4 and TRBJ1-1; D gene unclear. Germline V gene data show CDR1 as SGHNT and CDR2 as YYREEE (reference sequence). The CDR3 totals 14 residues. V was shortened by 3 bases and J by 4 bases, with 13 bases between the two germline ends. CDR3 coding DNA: TGTGCCAGCAGCTCCAAGACTAGGAGCACTGAAGCTTTCTTT. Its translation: CASSSKTRSTEAFF.

The DNA for the CDR3 is TGTGCCACCAGCAAGGTAGCTTACCAAGAGACCCAGTACTTC. As protein: CATSKVAYQETQYF. V and J are TRBV15 and TRBJ2-5; D not resolved. V lost 4 bases to trimming and J lost 0 bases, with 9 bases between them. The CDR3 has 14 residues. Germline V CDR1 and CDR2: LNHNV, YYDKDF (reference sequence). The variable domain in full, with the rest retrieved from reference TRBV15 and TRBJ2-5, is DAMVIQNPRYQVTQFGKPVTLSCSQTLNHNVMYWYQQKSSQAPKLLFHYYDKDFNNEADTPDNFQSRRPNTSFCFLDIRSPGLGDTAMYLCATSKVAYQETQYFGPGTRLLVL.

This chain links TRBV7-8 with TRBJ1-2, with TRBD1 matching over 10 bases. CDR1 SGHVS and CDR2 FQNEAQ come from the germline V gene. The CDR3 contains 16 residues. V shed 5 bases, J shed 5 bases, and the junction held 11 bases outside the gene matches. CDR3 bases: TGTGCCAGCAGCCCGAGCCTGGACAGGGGGAATTATGGCTACACCTTC. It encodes CASSPSLDRGNYGYTF. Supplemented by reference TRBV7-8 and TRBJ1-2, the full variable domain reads GAGVSQSPRYKVAKRGQDVALRCDPISGHVSLFWYQQALGQGPEFLTYFQNEAQLDKSGLPSDRFFAERPEGSVSTLKIQRTQQEDSAVYLCASSPSLDRGNYGYTFGSGTRLTVV.

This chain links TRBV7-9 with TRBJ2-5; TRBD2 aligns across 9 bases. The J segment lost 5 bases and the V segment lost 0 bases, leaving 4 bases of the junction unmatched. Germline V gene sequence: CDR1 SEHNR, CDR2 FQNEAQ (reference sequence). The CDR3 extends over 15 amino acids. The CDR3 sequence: CASSLAAGGRETQYF. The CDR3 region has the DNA TGTGCCAGCAGCTTAGCGGCGGGAGGGCGGGAGACCCAGTACTTC.

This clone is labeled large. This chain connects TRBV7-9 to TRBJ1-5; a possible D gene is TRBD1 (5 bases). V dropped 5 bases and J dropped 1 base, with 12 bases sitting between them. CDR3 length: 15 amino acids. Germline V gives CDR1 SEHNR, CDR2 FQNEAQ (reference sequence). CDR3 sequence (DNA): TGTGCCAGCAGCACCCAGGGTCCAAGCAATCAGCCCCAGCATTTT. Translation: CASSTQGPSNQPQHF. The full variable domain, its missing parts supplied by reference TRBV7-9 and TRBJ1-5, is DTGVSQNPRHKITKRGQNVTFRCDPISEHNRLYWYRQTLGQGPEFLTYFQNEAQLEKSRLLSDRFSAERPKGSFSTLEIQRTEQGDSAMYLCASSTQGPSNQPQHFGDGTRLSIL.

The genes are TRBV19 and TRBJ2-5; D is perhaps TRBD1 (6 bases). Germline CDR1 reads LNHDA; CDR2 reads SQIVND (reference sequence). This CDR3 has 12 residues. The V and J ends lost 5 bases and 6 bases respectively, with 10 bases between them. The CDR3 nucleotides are TGTGCCAGTAGTCCCGGACAGCAGACCCAGTACTTC. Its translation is CASSPGQQTQYF.

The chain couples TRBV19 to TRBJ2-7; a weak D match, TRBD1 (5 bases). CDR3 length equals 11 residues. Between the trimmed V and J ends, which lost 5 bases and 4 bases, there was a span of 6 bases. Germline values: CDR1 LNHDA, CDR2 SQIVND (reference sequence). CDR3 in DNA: TGTGCCAGTAGTGGGGCGTACGAGCAGTACTTC. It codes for CASSGAYEQYF.

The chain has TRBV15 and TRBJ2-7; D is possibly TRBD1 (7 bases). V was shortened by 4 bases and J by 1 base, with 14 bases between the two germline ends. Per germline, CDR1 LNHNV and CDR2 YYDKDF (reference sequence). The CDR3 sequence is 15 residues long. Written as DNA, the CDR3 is TGTGCCACCAGCAAACCGCGGGGACAGTCCTACGAGCAGTACTTC. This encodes CATSKPRGQSYEQYF.

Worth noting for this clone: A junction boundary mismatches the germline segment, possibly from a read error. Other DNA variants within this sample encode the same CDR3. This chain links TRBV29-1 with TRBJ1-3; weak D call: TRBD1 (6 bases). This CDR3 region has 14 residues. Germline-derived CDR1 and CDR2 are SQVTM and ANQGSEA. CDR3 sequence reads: CSVAVRGSGNTIYF. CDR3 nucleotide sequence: TGTAGCGTTGCGGTCAGGGGCTCTGGAAACACCATATATTTT.

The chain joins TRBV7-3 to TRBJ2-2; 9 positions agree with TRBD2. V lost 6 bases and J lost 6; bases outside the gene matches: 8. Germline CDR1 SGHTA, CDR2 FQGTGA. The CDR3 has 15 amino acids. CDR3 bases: TGTGCCAGCAGACTTAGCGGGAGCGGCCCCGGGGAGCTGTTTTTT. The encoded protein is CASRLSGSGPGELFF.

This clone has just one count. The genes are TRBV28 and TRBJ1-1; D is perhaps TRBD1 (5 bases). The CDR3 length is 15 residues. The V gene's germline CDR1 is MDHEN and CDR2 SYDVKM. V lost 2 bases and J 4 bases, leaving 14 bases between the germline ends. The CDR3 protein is CASSLTPGGGTEAFF. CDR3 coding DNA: TGTGCCAGCAGTTTAACGCCGGGGGGAGGCACTGAAGCTTTCTTT.

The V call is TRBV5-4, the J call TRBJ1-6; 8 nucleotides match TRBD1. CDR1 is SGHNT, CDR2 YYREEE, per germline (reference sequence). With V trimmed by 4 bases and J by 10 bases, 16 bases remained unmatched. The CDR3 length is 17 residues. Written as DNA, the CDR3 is TGTGCCAGCAGCGACCAGGACAGGGCGAGAAGAAACTCACCCCTCCACTTT. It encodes CASSDQDRARRNSPLHF.